This TCR beta chain was identified in a study of T cell responses to AZD1222 COVID-19 vaccine. The CDR3 runs 13 residues. The J segment lost 3 bases and the V segment lost 7 bases, leaving 3 bases of the junction unmatched. The germline gives CDR1 SNHLY, CDR2 FYNNEI. The repertoire was sequenced with immunoSEQ multiplex PCR; TCRdb's copy has only in-frame clones and lacks some. This sample carries about 140,000 clones, 70% to 90% of them seen once, and the ten largest clones take about 3%. Specimen: peripheral blood, collected on day 0 of AZD1222 vaccination. This chain uses TRBV2 with TRBJ2-1, with 7 bases lining up with TRBD2. The clonotype comes from an adult in good health. The CDR3 region has the DNA TGTGCCAGCATCACTAGCGTCTACAATGAGCAGTTCTTC. This codes for CASITSVYNEQFF.